This T cell receptor beta chain comes out of a study of neurological immune-mediated disorders. This clonotype was detected many times. V was cut by 3 bases and J by 7 bases, with 13 bases left in between. The germline CDR1 and CDR2 sequences are SQVTM and ANQGSEA. The CDR3 is 12 residues long. TCRdb re-called the 5' RACE reads through MiXCR, storing one row per CDR3 protein. Here the sample spans 30,000 to 45,000 distinct CDR3 sequences, 11% being singletons. The source material was CD4+ T cells from blood. V is TRBV29-1 and J is TRBJ2-7, with a possible D match to TRBD2 (7 bases). This receptor was obtained from a woman in her thirties with HTLV-1-associated myelopathy (HAM/TSP). The CDR3 loop is CSVDGGAQEQYF. The CDR3 DNA reads as TGCAGCGTTGATGGGGGGGCTCAAGAGCAGTACTTC.